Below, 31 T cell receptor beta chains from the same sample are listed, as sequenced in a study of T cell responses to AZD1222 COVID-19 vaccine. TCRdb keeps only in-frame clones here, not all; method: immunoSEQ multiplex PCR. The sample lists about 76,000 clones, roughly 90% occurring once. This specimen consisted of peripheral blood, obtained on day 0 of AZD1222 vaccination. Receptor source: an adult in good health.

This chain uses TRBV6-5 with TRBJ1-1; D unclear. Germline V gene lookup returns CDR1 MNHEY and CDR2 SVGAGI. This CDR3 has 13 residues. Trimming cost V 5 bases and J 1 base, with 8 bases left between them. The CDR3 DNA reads TGTGCCAGCAGTACCCCAGGGAACACTGAAGCTTTCTTT. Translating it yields CASSTPGNTEAFF.

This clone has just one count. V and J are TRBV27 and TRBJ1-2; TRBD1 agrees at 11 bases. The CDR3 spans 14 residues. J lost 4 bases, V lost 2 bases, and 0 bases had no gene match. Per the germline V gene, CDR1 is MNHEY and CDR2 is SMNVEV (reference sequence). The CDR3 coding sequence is TGTGCCAGCAGTTTAGGGACAGGGGGCTATGGCTACACCTTC. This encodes CASSLGTGGYGYTF.

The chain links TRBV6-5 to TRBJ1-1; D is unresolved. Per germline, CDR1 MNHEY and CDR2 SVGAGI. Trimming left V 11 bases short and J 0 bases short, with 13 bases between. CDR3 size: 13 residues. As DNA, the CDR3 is TGTGCCTCACAGTGGGCTATGAACACTGAAGCTTTCTTT. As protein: CASQWAMNTEAFF.

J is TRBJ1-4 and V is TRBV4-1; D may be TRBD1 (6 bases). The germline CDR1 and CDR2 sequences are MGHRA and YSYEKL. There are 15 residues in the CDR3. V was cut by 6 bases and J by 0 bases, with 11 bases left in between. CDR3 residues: CASRLDSATNEKLFF. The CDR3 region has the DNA TGCGCCAGCAGGCTGGACAGCGCAACTAATGAAAAACTGTTTTTT.

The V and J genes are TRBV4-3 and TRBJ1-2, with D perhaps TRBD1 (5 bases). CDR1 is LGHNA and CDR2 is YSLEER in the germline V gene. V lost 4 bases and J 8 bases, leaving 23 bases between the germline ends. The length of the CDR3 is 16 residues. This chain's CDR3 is CASSPEGTDNVGGYTF. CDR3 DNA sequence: TGCGCCAGCAGCCCGGAGGGAACGGACAACGTAGGCGGCTACACCTTC.

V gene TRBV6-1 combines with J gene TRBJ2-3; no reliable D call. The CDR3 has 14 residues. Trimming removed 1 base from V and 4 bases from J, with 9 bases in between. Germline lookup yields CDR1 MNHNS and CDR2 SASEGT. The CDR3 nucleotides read TGTGCCAGCAGTGAAGACTACGGGCCAGATACGCAGTATTTT. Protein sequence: CASSEDYGPDTQYF.

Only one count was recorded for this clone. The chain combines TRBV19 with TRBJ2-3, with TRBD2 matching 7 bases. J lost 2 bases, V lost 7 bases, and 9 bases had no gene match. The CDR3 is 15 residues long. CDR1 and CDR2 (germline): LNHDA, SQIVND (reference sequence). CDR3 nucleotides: TGTGCCAGTACCCCTTCAGCGGGGAACACAGATACGCAGTATTTT. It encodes CASTPSAGNTDTQYF.

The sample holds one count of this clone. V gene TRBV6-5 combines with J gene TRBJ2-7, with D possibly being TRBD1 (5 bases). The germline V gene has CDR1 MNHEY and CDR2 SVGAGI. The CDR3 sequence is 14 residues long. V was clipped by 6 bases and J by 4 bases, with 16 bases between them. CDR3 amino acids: CASSADSLGYEQYF. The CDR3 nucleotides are TGTGCCAGCAGCGCAGACAGTTTAGGGTACGAGCAGTACTTC.

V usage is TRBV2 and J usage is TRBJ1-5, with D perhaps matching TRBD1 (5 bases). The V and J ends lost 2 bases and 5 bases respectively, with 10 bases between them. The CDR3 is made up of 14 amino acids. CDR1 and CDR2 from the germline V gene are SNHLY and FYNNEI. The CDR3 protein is CASSEQGGDQPQHF. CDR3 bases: TGTGCCAGCAGTGAACAGGGTGGCGATCAGCCCCAGCATTTT.

CDR3 loop: CASSELIPGLAGTDTQYF. DNA of the CDR3: TGTGCCAGCAGTGAACTGATCCCGGGACTAGCGGGGACAGATACGCAGTATTTT. The chain has TRBV6-1 and TRBJ2-3; 13 positions match TRBD2. Germline CDR1 is MNHNS and CDR2 is SASEGT. There are 18 residues in the CDR3. Losses at the gene ends were 2 bases for V and 3 bases for J; bases not matched to a gene: 8.

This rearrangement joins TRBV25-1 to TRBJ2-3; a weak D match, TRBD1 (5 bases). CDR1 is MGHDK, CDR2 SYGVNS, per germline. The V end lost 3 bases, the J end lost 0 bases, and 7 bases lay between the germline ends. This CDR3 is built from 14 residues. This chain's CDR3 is CASSEGPSTDTQYF. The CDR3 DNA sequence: TGTGCCAGCAGTGAGGGGCCTAGCACAGATACGCAGTATTTT.

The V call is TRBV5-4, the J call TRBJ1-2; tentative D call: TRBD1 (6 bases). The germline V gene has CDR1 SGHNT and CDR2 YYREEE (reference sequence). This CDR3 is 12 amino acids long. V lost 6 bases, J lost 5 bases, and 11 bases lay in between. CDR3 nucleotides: TGTGCCAGCAACAGGGACGGATATGGCTACACCTTC. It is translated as CASNRDGYGYTF.

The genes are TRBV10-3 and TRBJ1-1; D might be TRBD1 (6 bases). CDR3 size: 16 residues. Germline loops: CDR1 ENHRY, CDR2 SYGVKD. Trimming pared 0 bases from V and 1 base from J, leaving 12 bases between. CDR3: CAISESGGAANTEAFF. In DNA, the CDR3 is TGTGCCATCAGTGAGTCGGGGGGGGCAGCGAACACTGAAGCTTTCTTT.

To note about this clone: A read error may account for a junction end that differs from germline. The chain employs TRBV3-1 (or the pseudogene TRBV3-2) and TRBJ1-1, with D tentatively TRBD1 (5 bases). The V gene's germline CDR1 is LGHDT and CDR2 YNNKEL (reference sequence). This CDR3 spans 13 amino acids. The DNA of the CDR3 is TGTGCCAGCAGCCAAGGGGGGACCGCTGAGGCTTTCTTT. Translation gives CASSQGGTAEAFF.

CDR3 region: CASSSGYNEKLFF. CDR3 in DNA: TGTGCCAGCAGCTCCGGTTATAATGAAAAACTGTTTTTT. The chain joins TRBV5-4 to TRBJ1-4; no firm D call. This CDR3 comprises 13 residues. The germline V gene has CDR1 SGHNT and CDR2 YYREEE (reference sequence). V lost 3 bases, J lost 4 bases, and 7 bases lay in between.

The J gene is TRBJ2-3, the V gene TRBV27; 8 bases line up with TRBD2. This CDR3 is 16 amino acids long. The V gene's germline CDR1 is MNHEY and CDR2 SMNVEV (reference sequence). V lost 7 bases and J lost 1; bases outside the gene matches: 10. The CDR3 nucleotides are TGTGCCAGCAATTTTCGACCGACTAGCGGCACAGATACGCAGTATTTT. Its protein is CASNFRPTSGTDTQYF.

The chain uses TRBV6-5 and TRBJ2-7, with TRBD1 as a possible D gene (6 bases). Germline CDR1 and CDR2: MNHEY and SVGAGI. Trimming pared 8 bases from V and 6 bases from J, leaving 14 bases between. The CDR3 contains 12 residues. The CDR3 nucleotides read TGTGCCAGCGGGGCAACAGGGAGCGAGCAGTACTTC. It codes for CASGATGSEQYF.

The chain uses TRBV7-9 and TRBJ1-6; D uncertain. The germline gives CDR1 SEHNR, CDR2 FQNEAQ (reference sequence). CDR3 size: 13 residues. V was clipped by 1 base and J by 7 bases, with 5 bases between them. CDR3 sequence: CASSLGGNSPLHF. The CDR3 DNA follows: TGTGCCAGCAGCTTAGGGGGAAATTCACCCCTCCACTTT.

The DNA for the CDR3 is TGTGCCAGCAGTCCCTCCCCTCGGGGCACCGGGGAGCTGTTTTTT. The encoded protein is CASSPSPRGTGELFF. The gene calls are TRBV27 and TRBJ2-2, with a weak D call TRBD2 (5 bases). Germline V gives CDR1 MNHEY, CDR2 SMNVEV (reference sequence). V lost 5 bases, J lost 4 bases, and 14 bases lay in between. CDR3 size: 15 residues.

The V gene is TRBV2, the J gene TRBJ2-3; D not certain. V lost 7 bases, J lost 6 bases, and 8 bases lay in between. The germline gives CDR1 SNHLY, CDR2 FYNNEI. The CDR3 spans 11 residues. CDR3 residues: CASTVRDTQYF. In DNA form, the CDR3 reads TGTGCCAGCACGGTCAGGGATACGCAGTATTTT.

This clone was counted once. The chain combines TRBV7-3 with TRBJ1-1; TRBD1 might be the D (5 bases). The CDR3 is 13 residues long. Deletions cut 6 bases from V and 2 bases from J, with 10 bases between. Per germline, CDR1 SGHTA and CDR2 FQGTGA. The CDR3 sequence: CASSSQGNTEAFF. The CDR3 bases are TGTGCCAGCAGTTCCCAGGGTAACACTGAAGCTTTCTTT.

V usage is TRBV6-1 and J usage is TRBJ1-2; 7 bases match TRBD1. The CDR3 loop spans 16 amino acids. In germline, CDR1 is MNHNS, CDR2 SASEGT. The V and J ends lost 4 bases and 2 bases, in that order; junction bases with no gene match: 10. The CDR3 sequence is CASSGHGTGENYGYTF. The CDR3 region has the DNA TGTGCCAGCAGTGGCCATGGAACAGGGGAAAACTATGGCTACACCTTC.

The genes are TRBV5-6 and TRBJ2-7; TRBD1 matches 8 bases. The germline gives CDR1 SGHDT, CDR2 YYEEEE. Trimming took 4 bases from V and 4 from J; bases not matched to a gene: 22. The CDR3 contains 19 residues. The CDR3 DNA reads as TGTGCCAGCAGCACACCGGGGGCAGGGGGCGAACTGTCCAAATACGAGCAGTACTTC. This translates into CASSTPGAGGELSKYEQYF.

The CDR3 DNA reads TGTGCCAGCAGCTTGGGGGTCGTCAACGAGCAGTACTTC. Its protein product is CASSLGVVNEQYF. The chain recombines TRBV5-5 with TRBJ2-7; the D is unclear. Germline-derived CDR1 and CDR2 are SGHKS and YYEKEE (reference sequence). CDR3 length: 13 amino acids. V dropped 0 bases and J dropped 5 bases, with 9 bases sitting between them. The variable domain in full, completed from reference TRBV5-5 and TRBJ2-7, reads DAGVTQSPTHLIKTRGQQVTLRCSPISGHKSVSWYQQVLGQGPQFIFQYYEKEERGRGNFPDRFSARQFPNYSSELNVNALLLGDSALYLCASSLGVVNEQYFGPGTRLTVT.

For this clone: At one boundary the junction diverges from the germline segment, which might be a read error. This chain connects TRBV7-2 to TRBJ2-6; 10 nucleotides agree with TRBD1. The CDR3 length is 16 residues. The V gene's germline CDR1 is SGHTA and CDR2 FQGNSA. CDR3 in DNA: TGTGCCAGCAGTATGACAGGGGGCGCCGGGGCCAGCGTCCTGACTTTC. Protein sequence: CASSMTGGAGASVLTF.

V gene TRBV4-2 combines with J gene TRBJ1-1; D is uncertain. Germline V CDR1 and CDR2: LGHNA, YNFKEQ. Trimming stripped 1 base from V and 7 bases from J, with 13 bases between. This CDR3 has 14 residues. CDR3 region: CASSQVFQTFEAFF. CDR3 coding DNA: TGTGCCAGCAGCCAAGTCTTCCAGACATTTGAAGCTTTCTTT.

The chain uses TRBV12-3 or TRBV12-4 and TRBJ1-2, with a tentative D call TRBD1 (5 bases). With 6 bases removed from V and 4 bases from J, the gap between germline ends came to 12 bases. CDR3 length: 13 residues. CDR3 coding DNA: TGTGCCAGCAGACGCGACAGCAGCTATGGCTACACCTTC. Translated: CASRRDSSYGYTF.

The CDR3 DNA is TGTGCCAGCAGTGACAGGAGGTACACCGGGGAGCTGTTTTTT. Amino acid sequence: CASSDRRYTGELFF. V usage is TRBV6-1 and J usage is TRBJ2-2, with a weak D call TRBD2 (5 bases). In germline, CDR1 is MNHNS, CDR2 SASEGT. Deletions cut 3 bases from V and 3 bases from J, with 8 bases between. The CDR3 consists of 14 residues.

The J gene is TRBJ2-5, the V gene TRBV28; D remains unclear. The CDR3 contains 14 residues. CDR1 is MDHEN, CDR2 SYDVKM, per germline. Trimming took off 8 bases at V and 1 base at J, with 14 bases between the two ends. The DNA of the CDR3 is TGTGCCAGCTGTGGATCGGGTATCCAAGAGACCCAGTACTTC. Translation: CASCGSGIQETQYF.

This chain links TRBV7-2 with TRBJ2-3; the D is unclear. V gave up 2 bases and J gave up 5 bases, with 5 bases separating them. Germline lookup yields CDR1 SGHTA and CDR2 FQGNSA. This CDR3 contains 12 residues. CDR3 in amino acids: CASSLLGDTQYF. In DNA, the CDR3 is TGTGCCAGCAGCTTATTGGGAGATACGCAGTATTTT. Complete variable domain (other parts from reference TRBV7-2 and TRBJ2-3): GAGVSQSPSNKVTEKGKDVELRCDPISGHTALYWYRQSLGQGLEFLIYFQGNSAPDKSGLPSDRFSAERTGGSVSTLTIQRTQQEDSAVYLCASSLLGDTQYFGPGTRLTVL.

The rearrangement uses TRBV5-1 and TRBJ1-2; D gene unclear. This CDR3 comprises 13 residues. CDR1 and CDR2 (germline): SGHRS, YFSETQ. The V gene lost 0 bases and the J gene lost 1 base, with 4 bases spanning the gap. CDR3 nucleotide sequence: TGCGCCAGCAGCTTGGCCGTTAACTATGGCTACACCTTC. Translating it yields CASSLAVNYGYTF.